What follows are 18 T cell receptor beta chains derived from one specimen sequenced in a study of blood T cells in healthy people across ages. A J-beta primer mix and a sample-barcoded 5' primer were used in a second PCR of roughly 7 to 12 cycles. TCRdb passed the 5' RACE reads through MiXCR, listing each CDR3 protein once. The sample records hundreds of thousands of distinct CDR3 sequences, 21% being singletons. Sequenced input: blood. The receptors were sampled from a man aged 65 to 79 in good health.

The chain recombines TRBV27 with TRBJ1-1; unclear D gene. CDR1 and CDR2 from the germline V gene are MNHEY and SMNVEV (reference sequence). The V end was cut by 2 bases, the J end by 6 bases, with 10 bases between. The CDR3 is 13 amino acids. CDR3: CASSLGFGSEAFF. The CDR3, as DNA: TGTGCCAGCAGTTTAGGTTTTGGTTCTGAAGCTTTCTTT.

This clonotype was recorded at least ten times. The V gene is TRBV6-5, the J gene TRBJ2-5, with a possible D match to TRBD2 (6 bases). The germline V gene has CDR1 MNHEY and CDR2 SVGAGI. The CDR3 is made up of 17 amino acids. V was cut by 2 bases and J by 7 bases, with 23 bases left in between. The DNA of the CDR3 is TGTGCCAGCAGTTACCGTTTTGGGACTCACCCGTCCCCGACCCAGTACTTC. Amino acid sequence: CASSYRFGTHPSPTQYF.

For this clonotype: A single base separates this from a much larger clone, so it may be a read error. V is TRBV20-1 and J is TRBJ2-5, with 15 bases identical to TRBD2. CDR1 is DFQATT and CDR2 is SNEGSKA in the germline V gene (reference sequence). This CDR3 contains 17 residues. After removal of 6 bases from V and 9 bases from J, the junction contained 17 bases not matched to a gene. CDR3 in amino acids: CSAHRTSGRVRLEAQYF. CDR3 coding DNA: TGCAGTGCCCATAGGACTAGCGGGAGGGTCCGTCTGGAGGCCCAGTACTTC.

This clonotype has more than one count but fewer than ten. The genes are TRBV4-1 and TRBJ2-3; 9 bases align to TRBD1. The length of the CDR3 is 17 residues. Unmatched junction bases numbered 12, after V lost 4 bases and J lost 4 bases. Per germline, CDR1 MGHRA and CDR2 YSYEKL. The CDR3 is CASSPGQGGRRADTQYF. CDR3 nucleotides: TGCGCCAGCAGCCCGGGACAGGGCGGTCGCAGGGCAGATACGCAGTATTTT.

The rearrangement links TRBV6-1 to TRBJ2-3; 8 nucleotides line up with TRBD2. The germline gives CDR1 MNHNS, CDR2 SASEGT. This CDR3 is built from 13 residues. Trimming took 4 bases from V and 8 from J; bases not matched to a gene: 5. The CDR3, as DNA: TGTGCCAGCAGTGGAGATACTAGCGGTACGCAGTATTTT. Protein sequence: CASSGDTSGTQYF.

This clonotype has just a few counts. In DNA, the CDR3 is TGTGCCAGCAGTGCCGCTGGAAACACCATATATTTT. Its translation: CASSAAGNTIYF. The chain is built from TRBV2 and TRBJ1-3; no reliable D call. Germline V gene sequence: CDR1 SNHLY, CDR2 FYNNEI. The CDR3 sequence is 12 residues long. V dropped 4 bases and J dropped 2 bases, with 3 bases sitting between them.

This clonotype appeared many times. The chain has TRBV27 and TRBJ2-7; D is unclear. CDR1 MNHEY and CDR2 SMNVEV come from the germline V gene (reference sequence). This CDR3 has 10 amino acids. V lost 5 bases and J 6 bases, leaving 5 bases between the germline ends. CDR3 DNA: TGTGCCAGCAGTCCCTCCGAGCAGTACTTC. Translated: CASSPSEQYF.

Comments on this clonotype: A read error may produce the germline difference seen at one junction end. V and J are TRBV20-1 and TRBJ1-1; 9 bases are shared with TRBD1. Germline V gene lookup returns CDR1 DFQATT and CDR2 SNEGSKA (reference sequence). This CDR3 spans 15 amino acids. The CDR3 coding sequence is TGCAGTGCCGTTAGGCTGGGACAGGGCAACACTGAAGCTCTCTTT. Translated: CSAVRLGQGNTEALF.

Note on this clonotype: The junction and the germline gene differ at one end; a read error may be behind it. V is TRBV10-3 and J is TRBJ1-5; D might be TRBD1 (5 bases). CDR1 is ENHRY, CDR2 SYGVKD, per germline. This CDR3 is 14 amino acids long. CDR3 nucleotides: TGTGCCATCAGTGACGGGACGATAAATCAGCCCCAACATTTT. This sequence encodes CAISDGTINQPQHF.

This clonotype was counted a few times. The J gene is TRBJ1-5, the V gene TRBV2; D is uncertain. V gave up 6 bases and J gave up 0 bases, with 12 bases separating them. Germline V gives CDR1 SNHLY, CDR2 FYNNEI. This CDR3 spans 15 amino acids. CDR3 bases: TGTGCCAGCAGGCGCTCGTGGGATAGCAATCAGCCCCAGCATTTT. Its protein is CASRRSWDSNQPQHF.

This clonotype was observed once. In DNA form, the CDR3 reads TGCAGCGTTGCTCCGGGCGAAAAGGAGACCCAGTACTTC. Its protein product is CSVAPGEKETQYF. The chain links TRBV29-1 to TRBJ2-5; D remains ambiguous. Germline CDR1 SQVTM, CDR2 ANQGSEA. V shed 4 bases and J shed 5 bases, with 14 bases lying between them. The CDR3 consists of 13 residues.

V is TRBV20-1 and J is TRBJ2-3; TRBD1 matches 9 bases. In germline, CDR1 is DFQATT, CDR2 SNEGSKA (reference sequence). The CDR3 contains 14 residues. With 5 bases clipped from V and 0 bases from J, the junction kept 3 bases outside the gene matches. CDR3 DNA sequence: TGCAGTGCTTGGACAGGGGCTAGCACAGATACGCAGTATTTT. It encodes CSAWTGASTDTQYF.

The chain joins TRBV6-5 to TRBJ2-7; tentatively, D is TRBD2 (5 bases). Germline V gives CDR1 MNHEY, CDR2 SVGAGI. The ends were cut back, 0 bases at V and 6 bases at J, with 12 bases in the middle. The CDR3 length is 14 residues. CDR3 protein: CASSYSGDVGEQYF. As DNA, the CDR3 is TGTGCCAGCAGTTACTCGGGAGACGTCGGCGAGCAGTACTTC.

The sample holds a few counts of this clonotype. The V gene is TRBV4-1, the J gene TRBJ2-2; D is possibly TRBD2 (6 bases). The ends were cut back, 4 bases at V and 1 base at J, with 13 bases in the middle. There are 16 residues in the CDR3. The germline CDR1 and CDR2 sequences are MGHRA and YSYEKL. CDR3: CASSPSGTLNTGELFF. CDR3 DNA sequence: TGCGCCAGCAGCCCATCCGGGACTTTGAACACCGGGGAGCTGTTTTTT.

This clonotype was counted between two and nine times. The chain couples TRBV12-3 or TRBV12-4 to TRBJ2-7; TRBD1 is a possible D gene (5 bases). With 2 bases removed from V and 1 base from J, the gap between germline ends came to 15 bases. The CDR3 length is 16 residues. DNA of the CDR3: TGTGCCAGCAGTTTACTCTGGGGCAGGAGTTCCTACGAGCAGTACTTC. This codes for CASSLLWGRSSYEQYF.

This chain connects TRBV7-2 to TRBJ2-7; tentatively, D is TRBD2 (6 bases). The J call may be wrong; the DNA end is better matched by TRBJ2-1. This CDR3 is 17 amino acids long. CDR1 SGHTA and CDR2 FQGNSA come from the germline V gene. The CDR3 nucleotides are TGTGCCAGCAGCTCCCCATGGCGCGGGAACTCCTACAATGAGCAGTTCTTC. It yields the protein CASSSPWRGNSYNEQFF.

This clonotype has only a few counts. CDR3 nucleotide sequence: TGTGCCAGCAGCTTACACGATAACTACGAGCAGTACTTC. Residues: CASSLHDNYEQYF. This chain links TRBV7-9 with TRBJ2-7, with D uncertain. Germline V gene data show CDR1 as SEHNR and CDR2 as FQNEAQ (reference sequence). The CDR3 runs to 13 residues. With 2 bases removed from V and 3 bases from J, the gap between germline ends came to 8 bases.

In this sample, this clonotype turned up a few times. The chain joins TRBV7-9 to TRBJ2-3; TRBD1 agrees at 9 bases. V trimming: 5 bases; J trimming: 5 bases; junction bases outside the gene matches: 2. The CDR3 runs 13 residues. Per germline, CDR1 SEHNR and CDR2 FQNEAQ (reference sequence). The CDR3 loop is CASSRTGVDTQYF. The CDR3 DNA follows: TGTGCCAGCAGCAGGACAGGGGTAGATACGCAGTATTTT.